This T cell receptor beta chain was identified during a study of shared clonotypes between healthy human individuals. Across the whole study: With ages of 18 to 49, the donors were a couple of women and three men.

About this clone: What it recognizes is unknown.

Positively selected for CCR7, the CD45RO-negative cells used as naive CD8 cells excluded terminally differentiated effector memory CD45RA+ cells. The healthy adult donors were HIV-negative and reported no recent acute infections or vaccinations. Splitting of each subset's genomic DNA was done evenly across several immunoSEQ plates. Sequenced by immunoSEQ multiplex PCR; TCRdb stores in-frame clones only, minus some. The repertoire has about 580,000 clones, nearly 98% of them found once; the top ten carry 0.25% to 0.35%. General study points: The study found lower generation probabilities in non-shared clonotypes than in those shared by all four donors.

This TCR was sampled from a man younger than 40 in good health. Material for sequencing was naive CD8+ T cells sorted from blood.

The CDR3 reads CASRGTGGAFF. The DNA for the CDR3 is TGTGCCAGCAGGGGGACAGGGGGAGCTTTCTTT. This chain links TRBV2 with TRBJ1-1, with 11 bases matching TRBD1. The CDR3 loop spans 11 amino acids. Germline V gene sequence: CDR1 SNHLY, CDR2 FYNNEI. The V gene end was trimmed by 6 bases and the J gene end by 10 bases; junction bases not matched to a gene: 1.